A single sample is the source of the 9 T cell receptor beta chains below, sequenced in a study of CD8 T cells in ankylosing spondylitis. TCRdb ran MiXCR on the 5' RACE reads and lists one entry per CDR3 protein. The data contain about 340,000 distinct CDR3 sequences, about 14% of them singletons. The sample taken for sequencing was blood, either unsorted or a sorted T cell fraction (not recorded which). The receptors were gathered from a male donor with ankylosing spondylitis or in good health (not recorded which).

A few counts support this clonotype. The chain carries TRBV11-2 and TRBJ1-3, with D possibly matching TRBD1 (5 bases). Germline CDR1 is SGHAT and CDR2 is FQNNGV. CDR3 length equals 15 residues. Trimming shortened V by 5 bases and J by 4 bases, and 15 bases separated the two germline ends. This chain's CDR3 is CASSPSTGAGNTIYF. CDR3 nucleotide sequence: TGTGCCAGCAGCCCAAGCACCGGGGCCGGAAACACCATATATTTT.

This clonotype has just a few counts. The V and J genes are TRBV18 and TRBJ1-1, with TRBD1 as a possible D gene (6 bases). CDR1 is KGHSH, CDR2 LQKENI, per germline. The CDR3 contains 14 residues. V lost 6 bases to trimming and J lost 1 base, with 12 bases between them. The CDR3, as DNA: TGTGCCAGCTCGCCCCGGACAGAGAACACTGAAGCTTTCTTT. It is translated as CASSPRTENTEAFF. The variable domain in full, with the rest retrieved from reference TRBV18 and TRBJ1-1, is NAGVMQNPRHLVRRRGQEARLRCSPMKGHSHVYWYRQLPEEGLKFMVYLQKENIIDESGMPKERFSAEFPKEGPSILRIQQVVRGDSAAYFCASSPRTENTEAFFGQGTRLTVV.

This clonotype showed up many times. The rearrangement joins TRBV6-1 to TRBJ2-3; D not certain. The CDR3 is 13 residues long. CDR1 MNHNS and CDR2 SASEGT come from the germline V gene. V gave up 1 base and J gave up 1 base, with 3 bases separating them. Here the CDR3 DNA reads TGTGCCAGCAGTGAAGTAGGCACAGATACGCAGTATTTT. Translated: CASSEVGTDTQYF.

This clonotype was observed a few times. The chain employs TRBV10-3 and TRBJ2-2; TRBD1 is a possible D gene (5 bases). The CDR3 runs 16 residues. The germline CDR1 and CDR2 sequences are ENHRY and SYGVKD. V lost 0 bases to trimming and J lost 1 base, with 9 bases between them. This chain's CDR3 is CAISESRQGNTGELFF. For the CDR3, the DNA is TGTGCCATCAGTGAGTCGAGGCAGGGGAACACCGGGGAGCTGTTTTTT.

This rearrangement joins TRBV10-3 to TRBJ1-2, with a weak D call TRBD1 (5 bases). Germline CDR1 reads ENHRY; CDR2 reads SYGVKD. This CDR3 is built from 12 residues. Trimming took off 3 bases at V and 4 bases at J, with 6 bases between the two ends. The CDR3 sequence is CAISEQVYGYTF. CDR3 nucleotide sequence: TGTGCCATCAGTGAACAGGTCTATGGCTACACCTTC.

This sequence joins TRBV4-2 and TRBJ1-1; perhaps TRBD1 as D (6 bases). Between the trimmed V and J ends, which lost 4 bases and 5 bases, there was a span of 26 bases. The V gene's germline CDR1 is LGHNA and CDR2 YNFKEQ. The CDR3 is 18 residues long. CDR3 loop: CASSPLPGAGLRGTEAFF. CDR3 sequence (DNA): TGTGCCAGCAGCCCACTACCGGGGGCTGGGCTACGTGGAACTGAAGCTTTCTTT.

The chain links TRBV27 to TRBJ2-2, with D possibly being TRBD2 (5 bases). This CDR3 is built from 15 residues. CDR1 is MNHEY and CDR2 is SMNVEV in the germline V gene (reference sequence). Trimming took 2 bases from V and 4 from J, leaving 11 bases between them. CDR3 region: CASSLKGDVTGELFF. CDR3 nucleotide sequence: TGTGCCAGCAGTTTAAAGGGAGATGTCACCGGGGAGCTGTTTTTT.

This chain links TRBV5-1 with TRBJ2-5; 13 nucleotides match TRBD2. Looked up from germline, CDR1 is SGHRS and CDR2 is YFSETQ. This CDR3 is built from 16 residues. J lost 2 bases, V lost 3 bases, and 4 bases had no gene match. The CDR3 is CASSSILAGGQETQYF. The DNA of the CDR3 is TGCGCCAGCAGCTCTATACTAGCGGGGGGGCAAGAGACCCAGTACTTC.

The chain combines TRBV4-1 with TRBJ2-2; 12 bases align to TRBD2. In germline, CDR1 is MGHRA, CDR2 YSYEKL. The V and J ends lost 1 base and 13 bases, in that order; junction bases with no gene match: 7. This CDR3 spans 15 amino acids. The CDR3 loop reads CASSQGLAGGLRLFF. The CDR3 bases are TGCGCCAGCAGCCAAGGTCTAGCGGGAGGGCTCCGGCTGTTTTTT.